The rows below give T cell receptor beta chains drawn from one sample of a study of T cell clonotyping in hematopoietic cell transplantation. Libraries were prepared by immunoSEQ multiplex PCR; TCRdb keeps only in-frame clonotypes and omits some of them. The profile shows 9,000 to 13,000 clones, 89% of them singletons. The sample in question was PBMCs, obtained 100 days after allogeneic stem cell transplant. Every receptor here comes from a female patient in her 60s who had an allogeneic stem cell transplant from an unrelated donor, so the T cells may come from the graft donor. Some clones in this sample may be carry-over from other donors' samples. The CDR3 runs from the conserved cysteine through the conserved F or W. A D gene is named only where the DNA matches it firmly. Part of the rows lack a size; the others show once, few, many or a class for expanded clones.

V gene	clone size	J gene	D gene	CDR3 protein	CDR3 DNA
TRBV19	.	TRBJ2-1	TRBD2	CASSPTSGRPRSYNEQFF	TGTGCCAGTAGTCCTACTAGCGGGAGACCCCGCTCCTACAATGAGCAGTTCTTC
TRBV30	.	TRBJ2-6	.	CASSTGSYSGANVLTF	TGTGCCTCCTCTACGGGATCTTACTCTGGGGCCAACGTCCTGACTTTC
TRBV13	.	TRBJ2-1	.	CASSLGQGGEYNEQFF	TGTGCCAGCAGCTTAGGACAGGGAGGGGAATACAATGAGCAGTTCTTC
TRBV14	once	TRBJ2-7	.	CASSQGYEQYF	TGTGCCAGCAGCCAAGGATACGAGCAGTACTTC
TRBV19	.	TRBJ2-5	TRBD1	CASRTGKETQYF	TGTGCCAGCAGGACAGGGAAAGAGACCCAGTACTTC
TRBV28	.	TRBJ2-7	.	CASSWEGAGNAYEQYF	TGTGCCAGCAGTTGGGAGGGGGCAGGAAATGCCTACGAGCAGTACTTC
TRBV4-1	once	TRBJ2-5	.	CASSQGGGAETQYF	TGCGCCAGCAGCCAAGGAGGGGGGGCGGAGACCCAGTACTTC
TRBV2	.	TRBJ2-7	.	CASRGNGGTYEQYF	TGTGCCAGCAGGGGGAACGGCGGGACCTACGAGCAGTACTTC
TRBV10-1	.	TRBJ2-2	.	CASSEEGYPGELFF	TGCGCCAGCAGTGAGGAGGGCTATCCCGGGGAGCTGTTTTTT
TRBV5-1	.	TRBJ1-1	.	CASSIQAPNTEAFF	TGCGCCAGCAGCATACAGGCCCCGAACACTGAAGCTTTCTTT
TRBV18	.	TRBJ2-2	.	CASSSFWGSNANTGELFF	TGTGCCAGCTCCAGTTTTTGGGGGTCTAACGCGAACACCGGGGAGCTGTTTTTT
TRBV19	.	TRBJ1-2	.	CASSIEGRLGWNYGYTF	TGTGCCAGTAGTATAGAAGGCCGTCTCGGGTGGAACTATGGCTACACCTTC
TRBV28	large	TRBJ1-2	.	CASSTTSNYGYTF	TGTGCCAGCAGTACCACTTCTAACTATGGCTACACCTTC
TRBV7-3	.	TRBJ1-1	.	CASSLTGADTEAFF	TGTGCCAGCAGCTTAACTGGGGCAGACACTGAAGCTTTCTTT
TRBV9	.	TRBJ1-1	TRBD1	CASSAPTGGALTAEAFF	TGTGCCAGCAGCGCACCCACAGGGGGCGCGTTGACGGCTGAAGCTTTCTTT
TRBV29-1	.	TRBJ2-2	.	CSVRPNTGELFF	TGCAGCGTGCGTCCGAACACCGGGGAGCTGTTTTTT
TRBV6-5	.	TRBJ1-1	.	CASKGANTEAFF	TGTGCCAGCAAAGGAGCTAACACTGAAGCTTTCTTT
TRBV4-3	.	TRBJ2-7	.	CASSQERGTWSSYEQYF	TGCGCCAGCAGCCAAGAAAGGGGGACATGGAGCTCCTACGAGCAGTACTTC
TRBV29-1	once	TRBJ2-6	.	CSVEGGRDKSGANVLTF	TGCAGCGTTGAAGGGGGTCGGGATAAATCTGGGGCCAACGTCCTGACTTTC
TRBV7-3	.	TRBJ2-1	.	CASSLHPDSGEQFF	TGTGCCAGCAGCTTACATCCTGATAGCGGAGAGCAGTTCTTC
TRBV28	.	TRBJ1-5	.	CASSLGQPQHF	TGTGCCAGCAGTTTGGGTCAGCCCCAGCATTTT
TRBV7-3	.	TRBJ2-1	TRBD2	CASSQTSAPRDEQFF	TGTGCCAGCAGCCAAACTAGCGCTCCACGCGATGAGCAGTTCTTC
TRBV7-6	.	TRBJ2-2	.	CASSLASGNTGELFF	TGTGCCAGCAGCTTAGCTAGCGGGAACACCGGGGAGCTGTTTTTT
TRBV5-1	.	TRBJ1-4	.	CASSLGVGVYNEKLFF	TGCGCCAGCAGCTTGGGGGTCGGGGTTTATAATGAAAAACTGTTTTTT
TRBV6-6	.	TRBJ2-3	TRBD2	CASASGTGTDTQYF	TGTGCCAGCGCGAGCGGGACTGGGACAGATACGCAGTATTTT
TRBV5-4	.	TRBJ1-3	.	CASSQDEGSGNTIYF	TGCGCCAGCAGCCAAGATGAGGGCTCTGGAAACACCATATATTTT